The 7 T cell receptor beta chains below come from one sample, sequenced in a study of T cell responses to AZD1222 COVID-19 vaccine. Profiled with immunoSEQ multiplex PCR; TCRdb holds only in-frame clones, not every one. The sample has about 160,000 clones; around 90% are singletons. The sequences come from peripheral blood, collected on day 0 of AZD1222 vaccination. The receptors stem from an adult in good health.

The chain combines TRBV6-4 with TRBJ1-1; D not resolved. The CDR3 contains 13 residues. From germline, CDR1 is MRHNA and CDR2 SNTAGT. V gave up 0 bases and J gave up 7 bases, with 9 bases separating them. CDR3 coding DNA: TGTGCCAGCAGTGACTCATTCGGCGGTGAAGCTTTCTTT. It encodes CASSDSFGGEAFF.

In regard to this clone: The sample carries other DNA sequences with the same CDR3. The chain has TRBV4-3 and TRBJ2-7; TRBD1 aligns across 7 bases. With 1 base clipped from V and 2 bases from J, the junction kept 2 bases outside the gene matches. Germline V gene lookup returns CDR1 LGHNA and CDR2 YSLEER. This CDR3 is built from 14 residues. CDR3 DNA sequence: TGCGCCAGCAGCCAAGGGACAGGTCCCTACGAGCAGTACTTC. Translating it yields CASSQGTGPYEQYF.

The J gene is TRBJ1-1, the V gene TRBV11-3; no firm D call. The V end was cut by 4 bases, the J end by 0 bases, with 6 bases between. The germline CDR1 and CDR2 sequences are SGHNT and YENEEA. The CDR3 is 13 amino acids. The CDR3, as DNA: TGTGCCAGCAGCTATGGTATGAACACTGAAGCTTTCTTT. It specifies CASSYGMNTEAFF.

The CDR3 reads CASSLYYSYEQYF. CDR3 sequence (DNA): TGTGCCAGCAGCCTGTACTACTCCTACGAGCAGTACTTC. This chain connects TRBV14 to TRBJ2-7; no firm D call. The germline V gene encodes CDR1 SGHDN and CDR2 FVKESK. The CDR3 contains 13 residues. V shed 4 bases and J shed 0 bases, with 7 bases lying between them.

This clone was seen once. This rearrangement joins TRBV10-1 to TRBJ2-1; possibly TRBD1 for D (6 bases). Deletions cut 3 bases from V and 5 bases from J, with 14 bases between. The CDR3 contains 15 residues. Per germline, CDR1 WNHNN and CDR2 SYGVQD (reference sequence). CDR3 DNA: TGCGCCAGCAGTGATCCTCAGGGGTTCCACAATGAGCAGTTCTTC. This sequence encodes CASSDPQGFHNEQFF.

V is TRBV6-4 and J is TRBJ2-1; 7 nucleotides align to TRBD2. Trimming cost V 4 bases and J 7 bases; bases outside gene matches: 13. Germline-derived CDR1 and CDR2 are MRHNA and SNTAGT. The CDR3 has 16 residues. Written as DNA, the CDR3 is TGTGCCAGCAGTGCGGTAGGCGGGAGCAGCTCGAATGAGCAGTTCTTC. Translated, it gives CASSAVGGSSSNEQFF.

The V call is TRBV5-1, the J call TRBJ2-7; TRBD1 or TRBD2 may be the D gene (5 bases each). V was pared by 4 bases and J by 1 base, with 12 bases between. The CDR3 covers 14 residues. Germline CDR1 and CDR2: SGHRS and YFSETQ. CDR3 amino acids: CASSVGTSSYEQYF. The CDR3, as DNA: TGCGCCAGCAGCGTTGGGACCTCTTCCTACGAGCAGTACTTC.